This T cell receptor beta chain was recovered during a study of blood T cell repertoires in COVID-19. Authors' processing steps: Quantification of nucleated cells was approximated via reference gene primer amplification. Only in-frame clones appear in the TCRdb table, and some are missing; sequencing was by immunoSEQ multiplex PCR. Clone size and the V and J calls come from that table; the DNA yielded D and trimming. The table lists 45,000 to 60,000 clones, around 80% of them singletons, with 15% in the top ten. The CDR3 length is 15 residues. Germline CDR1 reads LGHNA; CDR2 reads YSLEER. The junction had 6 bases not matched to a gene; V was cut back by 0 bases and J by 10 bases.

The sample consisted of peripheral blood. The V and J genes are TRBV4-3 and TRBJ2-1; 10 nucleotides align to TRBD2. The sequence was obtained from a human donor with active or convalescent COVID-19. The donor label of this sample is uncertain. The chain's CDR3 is CASSQETSGLWEQFF. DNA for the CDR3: TGCGCCAGCAGCCAAGAGACTAGCGGGCTTTGGGAGCAGTTCTTC.